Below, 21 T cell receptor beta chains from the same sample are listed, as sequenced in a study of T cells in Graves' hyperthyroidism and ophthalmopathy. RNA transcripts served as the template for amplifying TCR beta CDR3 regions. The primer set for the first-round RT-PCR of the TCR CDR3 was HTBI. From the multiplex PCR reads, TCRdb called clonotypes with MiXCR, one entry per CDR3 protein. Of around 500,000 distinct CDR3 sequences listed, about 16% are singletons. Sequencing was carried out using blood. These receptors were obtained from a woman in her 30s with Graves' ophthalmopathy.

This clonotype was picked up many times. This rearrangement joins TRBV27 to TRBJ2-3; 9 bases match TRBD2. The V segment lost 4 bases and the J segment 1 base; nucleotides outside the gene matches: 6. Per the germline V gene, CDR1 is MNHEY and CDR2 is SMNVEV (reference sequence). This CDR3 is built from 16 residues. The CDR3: CASSSPQREGTDTQYF. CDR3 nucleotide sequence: TGTGCCAGCAGTTCTCCCCAGCGGGAGGGCACAGATACGCAGTATTTT.

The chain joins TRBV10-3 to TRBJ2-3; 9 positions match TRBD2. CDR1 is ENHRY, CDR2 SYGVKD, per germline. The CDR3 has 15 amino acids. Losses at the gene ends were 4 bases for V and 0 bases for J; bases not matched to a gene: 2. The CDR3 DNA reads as TGTGCCATCAGTGCGACTAGCGGAAGCACAGATACGCAGTATTTT. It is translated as CAISATSGSTDTQYF.

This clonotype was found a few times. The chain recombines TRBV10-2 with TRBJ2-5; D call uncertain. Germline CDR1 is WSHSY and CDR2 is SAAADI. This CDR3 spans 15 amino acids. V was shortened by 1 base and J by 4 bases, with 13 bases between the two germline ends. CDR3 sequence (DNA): TGCGCCAGCAGTGAGTTAACCCGCCTCGGAGAGACCCAGTACTTC. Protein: CASSELTRLGETQYF.

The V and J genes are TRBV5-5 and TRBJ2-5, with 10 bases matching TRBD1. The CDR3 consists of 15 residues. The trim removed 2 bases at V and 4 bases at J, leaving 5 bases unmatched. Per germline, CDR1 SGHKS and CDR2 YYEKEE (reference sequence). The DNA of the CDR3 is TGTGCCAGCAGCTTTTGGGACAGGGGAACAGAGACCCAGTACTTC. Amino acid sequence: CASSFWDRGTETQYF.

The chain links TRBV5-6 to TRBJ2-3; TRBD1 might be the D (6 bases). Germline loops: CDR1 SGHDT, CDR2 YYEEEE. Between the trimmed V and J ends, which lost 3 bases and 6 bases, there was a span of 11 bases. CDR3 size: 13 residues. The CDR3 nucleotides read TGTGCCAGCAGCTCAACAGGGTACGATACGCAGTATTTT. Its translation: CASSSTGYDTQYF. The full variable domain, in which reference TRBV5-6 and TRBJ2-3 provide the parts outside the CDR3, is DAGVTQSPTHLIKTRGQQVTLRCSPKSGHDTVSWYQQALGQGPQFIFQYYEEEERQRGNFPDRFSGHQFPNYSSELNVNALLLGDSALYLCASSSTGYDTQYFGPGTRLTVL.

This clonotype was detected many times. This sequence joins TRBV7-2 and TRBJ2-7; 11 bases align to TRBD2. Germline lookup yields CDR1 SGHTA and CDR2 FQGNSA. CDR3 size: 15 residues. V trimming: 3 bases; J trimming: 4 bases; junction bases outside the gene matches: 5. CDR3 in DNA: TGTGCCAGCAGCTTGGAAGGGACTAGCGGATACGAGCAGTACTTC. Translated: CASSLEGTSGYEQYF. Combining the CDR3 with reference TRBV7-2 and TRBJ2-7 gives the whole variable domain GAGVSQSPSNKVTEKGKDVELRCDPISGHTALYWYRQSLGQGLEFLIYFQGNSAPDKSGLPSDRFSAERTGGSVSTLTIQRTQQEDSAVYLCASSLEGTSGYEQYFGPGTRLTVT.

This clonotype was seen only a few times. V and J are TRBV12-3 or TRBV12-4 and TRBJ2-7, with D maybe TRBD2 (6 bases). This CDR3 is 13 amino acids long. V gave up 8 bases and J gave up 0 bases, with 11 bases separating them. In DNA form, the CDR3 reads TGTGCCAGCGAGGACGGGAGCTCCTACGAGCAGTACTTC. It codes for CASEDGSSYEQYF.

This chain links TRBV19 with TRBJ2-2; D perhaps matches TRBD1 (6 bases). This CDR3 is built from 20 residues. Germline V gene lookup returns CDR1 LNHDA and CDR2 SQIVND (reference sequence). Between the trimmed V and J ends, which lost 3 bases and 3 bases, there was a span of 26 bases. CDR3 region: CASSILNEWGPTLDTGELFF. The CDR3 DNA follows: TGTGCCAGTAGTATCTTAAACGAGTGGGGGCCGACTTTGGACACCGGGGAGCTGTTTTTT.

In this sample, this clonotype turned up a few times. The CDR3 bases are TGTGCCAGCAGTTACTCCCGGGCCACCTACGAGCAGTACTTC. This encodes CASSYSRATYEQYF. The V call is TRBV6-2 or TRBV6-3, the J call TRBJ2-7; D is ambiguous. Trimming removed 0 bases from V and 2 bases from J, with 8 bases in between. In germline, CDR1 is MNHEY, CDR2 SVGEGT. CDR3 length: 14 residues.

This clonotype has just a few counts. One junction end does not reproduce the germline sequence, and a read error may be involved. CDR3 loop: CSVGDSHNEQFF. DNA for the CDR3: TGCAGCGTTGGGGACTCCCACAATGAGCAGTTCTTC. V gene TRBV29-1 combines with J gene TRBJ2-1; TRBD2 is a possible D gene (6 bases). Germline V gives CDR1 SQVTM, CDR2 ANQGSEA. The CDR3 spans 12 residues.

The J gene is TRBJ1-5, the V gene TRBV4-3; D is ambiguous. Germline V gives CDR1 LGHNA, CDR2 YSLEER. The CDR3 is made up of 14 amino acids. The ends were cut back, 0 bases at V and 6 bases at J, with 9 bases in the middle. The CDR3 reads CASSQDKIGQPQHF. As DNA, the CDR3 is TGCGCCAGCAGCCAAGACAAAATTGGTCAGCCCCAGCATTTT.

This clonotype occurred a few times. Here the CDR3 DNA reads TGTGCCAGAGCTCAGGGGGTAGTTTCACCCCTCCACTTT. Protein product: CARAQGVVSPLHF. The chain recombines TRBV2 with TRBJ1-6, with 7 positions matching TRBD1. The V gene's germline CDR1 is SNHLY and CDR2 FYNNEI. This CDR3 has 13 amino acids. V was clipped by 9 bases and J by 9 bases; unmatched bases: 8.

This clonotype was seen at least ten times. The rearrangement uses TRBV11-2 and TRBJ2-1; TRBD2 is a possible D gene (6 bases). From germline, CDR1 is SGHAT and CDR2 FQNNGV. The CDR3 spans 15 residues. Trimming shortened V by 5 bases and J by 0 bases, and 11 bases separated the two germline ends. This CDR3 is CASSQGLSSYNEQFF. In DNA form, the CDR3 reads TGTGCCAGCAGCCAGGGACTGAGCTCCTACAATGAGCAGTTCTTC.

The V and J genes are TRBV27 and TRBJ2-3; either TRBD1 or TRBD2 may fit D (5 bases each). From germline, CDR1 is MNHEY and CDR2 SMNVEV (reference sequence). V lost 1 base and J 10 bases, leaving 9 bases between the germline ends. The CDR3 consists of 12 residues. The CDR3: CASSLFGAAQYF. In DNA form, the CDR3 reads TGTGCCAGCAGTTTATTCGGGGCCGCGCAGTATTTT.

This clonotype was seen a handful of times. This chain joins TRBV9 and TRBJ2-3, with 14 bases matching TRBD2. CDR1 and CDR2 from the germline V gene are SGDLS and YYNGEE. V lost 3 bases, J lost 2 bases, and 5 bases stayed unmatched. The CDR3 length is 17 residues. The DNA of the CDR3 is TGTGCCAGCAGCGCCGGGACTAGCGGGAGTTCCACAGATACGCAGTATTTT. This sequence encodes CASSAGTSGSSTDTQYF.

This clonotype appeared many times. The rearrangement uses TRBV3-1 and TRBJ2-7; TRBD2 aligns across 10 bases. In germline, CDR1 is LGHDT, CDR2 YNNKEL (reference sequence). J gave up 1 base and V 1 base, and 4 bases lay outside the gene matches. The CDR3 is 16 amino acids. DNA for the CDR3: TGTGCCAGCAGCCAAGTGTCTAGCGGGAGATCCTACGAGCAGTACTTC. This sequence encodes CASSQVSSGRSYEQYF.

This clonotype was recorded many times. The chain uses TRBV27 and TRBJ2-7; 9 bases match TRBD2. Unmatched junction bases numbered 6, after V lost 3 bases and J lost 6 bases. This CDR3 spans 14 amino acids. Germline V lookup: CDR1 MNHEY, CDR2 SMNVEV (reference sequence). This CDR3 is CASSFSGRMVEQYF. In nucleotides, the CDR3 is TGTGCCAGCAGTTTCAGCGGGAGGATGGTCGAGCAGTACTTC.

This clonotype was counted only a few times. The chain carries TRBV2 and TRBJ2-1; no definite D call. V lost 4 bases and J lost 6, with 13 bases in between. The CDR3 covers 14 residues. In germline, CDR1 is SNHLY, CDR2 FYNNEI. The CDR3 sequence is CASSGDQSPNEQFF. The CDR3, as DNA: TGTGCCAGCAGTGGAGACCAGTCCCCCAATGAGCAGTTCTTC.

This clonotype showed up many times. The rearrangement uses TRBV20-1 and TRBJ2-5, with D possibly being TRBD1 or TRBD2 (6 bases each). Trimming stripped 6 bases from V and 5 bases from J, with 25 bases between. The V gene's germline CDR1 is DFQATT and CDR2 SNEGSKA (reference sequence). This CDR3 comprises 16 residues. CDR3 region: CSAIQPGDTQGETQYF. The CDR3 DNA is TGCAGTGCAATACAACCGGGGGACACCCAGGGGGAGACCCAGTACTTC.

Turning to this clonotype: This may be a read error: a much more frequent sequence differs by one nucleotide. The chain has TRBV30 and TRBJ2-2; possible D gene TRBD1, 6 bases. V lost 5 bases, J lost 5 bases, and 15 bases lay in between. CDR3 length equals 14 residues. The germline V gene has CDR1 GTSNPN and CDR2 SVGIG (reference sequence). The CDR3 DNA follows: TGTGCCTGGGACAGGACCGGGGCGACCGGGGAGCTGTTTTTT. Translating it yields CAWDRTGATGELFF. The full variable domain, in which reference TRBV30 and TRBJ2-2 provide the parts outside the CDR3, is SQTIHQWPATLVQPVGSPLSLECTVEGTSNPNLYWYRQAAGRGLQLLFYSVGIGQISSEVPQNLSASRPQDRQFILSSKKLLLSDSGFYLCAWDRTGATGELFFGEGSRLTVL.

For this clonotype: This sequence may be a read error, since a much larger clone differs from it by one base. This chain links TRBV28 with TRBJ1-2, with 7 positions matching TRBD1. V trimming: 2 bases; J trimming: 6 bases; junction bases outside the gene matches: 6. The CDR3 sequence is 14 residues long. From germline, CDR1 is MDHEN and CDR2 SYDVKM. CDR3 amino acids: CASSLVGGAHGYTF. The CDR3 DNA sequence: TGTGCCAGCAGTTTAGTAGGGGGCGCCCATGGCTACACCTTC.